This T cell receptor beta chain was profiled in a study of T-cell memory formation after mild COVID-19. In the study overall: In these data, TCR clusters were largely donor specific. Study findings and constraints: Some clones that responded were present in memory (sampled pre-infection), which suggests cross-reactive memory joined. CD4+ contracting clones were found mainly in CM and EM, and CD8+ ones in EMRA.

Germline V gives CDR1 SGHTA, CDR2 FQGTGA. CDR3 length equals 13 residues. V shed 5 bases, J shed 8 bases, and the junction held 5 bases outside the gene matches. In this sample, this clonotype turned up a few times. What it recognizes is unknown. MiXCR, run by TCRdb on the 5' RACE reads, gives a single entry per CDR3 protein. The table includes roughly 42,000 distinct CDR3 sequences, about 7.1% detected once. The chain combines TRBV7-3 with TRBJ2-1; 8 nucleotides align to TRBD2. This clonotype was sampled from a man aged 18 to 29 who had mild COVID-19 (a few samples of this study predate the infection). Cell type and time point are not known. Sequenced sample: PBMCs or a T cell subset sorted from them (not recorded which). This CDR3 reads CASSRGGRDEQFF. CDR3 in DNA: TGTGCCAGCAGCCGGGGGGGACGGGATGAGCAGTTCTTC.